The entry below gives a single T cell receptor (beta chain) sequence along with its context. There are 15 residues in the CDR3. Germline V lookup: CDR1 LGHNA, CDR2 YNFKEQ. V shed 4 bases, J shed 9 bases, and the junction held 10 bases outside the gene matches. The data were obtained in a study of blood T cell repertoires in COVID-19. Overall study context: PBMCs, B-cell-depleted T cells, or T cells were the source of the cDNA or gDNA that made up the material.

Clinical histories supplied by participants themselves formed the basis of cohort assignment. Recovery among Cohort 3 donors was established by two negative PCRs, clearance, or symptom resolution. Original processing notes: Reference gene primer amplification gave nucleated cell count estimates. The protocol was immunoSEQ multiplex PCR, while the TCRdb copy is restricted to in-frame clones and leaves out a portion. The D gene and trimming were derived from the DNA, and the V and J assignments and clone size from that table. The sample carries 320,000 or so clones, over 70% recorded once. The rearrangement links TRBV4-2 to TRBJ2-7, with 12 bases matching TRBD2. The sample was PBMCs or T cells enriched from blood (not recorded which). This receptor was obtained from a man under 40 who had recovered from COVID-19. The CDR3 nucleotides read TGTGCCAGCAGCCTCCCAGGGCCGACTAGCGGGGGGCAGTACTTC. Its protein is CASSLPGPTSGGQYF.